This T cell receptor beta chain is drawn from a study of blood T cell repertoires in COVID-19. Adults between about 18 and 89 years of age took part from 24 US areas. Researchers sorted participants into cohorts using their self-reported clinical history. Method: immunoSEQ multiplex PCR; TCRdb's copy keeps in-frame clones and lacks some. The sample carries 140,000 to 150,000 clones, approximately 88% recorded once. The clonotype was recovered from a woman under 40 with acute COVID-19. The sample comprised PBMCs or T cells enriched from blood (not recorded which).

CDR3 in DNA: TGTGCCAGCAGTACTAACACTGAAGCTTTCTTT. This gives the protein CASSTNTEAFF. The genes are TRBV2 and TRBJ1-1; D not resolved. V lost 5 bases to trimming and J lost 2 bases, with 3 bases between them. Germline V CDR1 and CDR2: SNHLY, FYNNEI. CDR3 length equals 11 residues.